This T cell receptor beta chain was identified in a study of T cell repertoires in cytomegalovirus infection. Across the whole study: CMV infection and matching HLA type were both indicated by public TCR beta signatures.

Findings and caveats of the study: HLA-C-restricted, CMV-specific TCR beta clonotypes were dominant ex vivo.

In TCRdb, the reads were re-called with MiXCR into one record per CDR3 protein. The sample lists under 850,000 distinct CDR3 sequences, around a third occurring once. For this clonotype: Its target is unknown.

The sample in question was cultured PBMCs, obtained from culture after CMV antigen stimulation. The TCR sequence derives from a human donor in good health (CMV status not recorded). Some clones in this sample may be carry-over from other donors' samples.

The CDR3 nucleotides are TGCAGTGCTAGAGATGGCCCCGGACTAGCGCAACTCACAGATACGCAGTATTTT. The encoded protein is CSARDGPGLAQLTDTQYF. The chain recombines TRBV20-1 with TRBJ2-3, with 9 bases lining up with TRBD2. After removal of 0 bases from V and 2 bases from J, the junction contained 12 bases not matched to a gene. Germline lookup yields CDR1 DFQATT and CDR2 SNEGSKA (reference sequence). The CDR3 length is 18 residues.